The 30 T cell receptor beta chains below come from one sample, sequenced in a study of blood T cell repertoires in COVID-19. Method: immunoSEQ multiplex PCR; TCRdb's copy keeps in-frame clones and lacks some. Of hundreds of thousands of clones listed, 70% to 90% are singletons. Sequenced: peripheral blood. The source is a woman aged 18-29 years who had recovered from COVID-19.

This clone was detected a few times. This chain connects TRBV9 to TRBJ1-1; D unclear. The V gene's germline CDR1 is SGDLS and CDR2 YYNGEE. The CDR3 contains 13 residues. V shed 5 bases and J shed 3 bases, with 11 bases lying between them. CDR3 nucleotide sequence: TGTGCCAGCAGTCGTCACAGAGACACTGAAGCTTTCTTT. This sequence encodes CASSRHRDTEAFF.

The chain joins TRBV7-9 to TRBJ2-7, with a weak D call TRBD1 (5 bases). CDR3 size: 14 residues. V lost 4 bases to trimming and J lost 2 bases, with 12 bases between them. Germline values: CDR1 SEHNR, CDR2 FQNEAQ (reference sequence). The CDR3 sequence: CASSSGSPAYEQYF. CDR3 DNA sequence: TGTGCCAGCAGCTCAGGGTCGCCGGCCTACGAGCAGTACTTC.

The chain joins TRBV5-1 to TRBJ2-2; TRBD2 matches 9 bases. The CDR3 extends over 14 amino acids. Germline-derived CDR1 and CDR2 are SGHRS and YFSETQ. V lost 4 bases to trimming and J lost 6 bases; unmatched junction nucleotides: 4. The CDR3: CASSVSGRSGELFF. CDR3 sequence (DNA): TGCGCCAGCAGCGTCAGCGGGAGGTCCGGGGAGCTGTTTTTT. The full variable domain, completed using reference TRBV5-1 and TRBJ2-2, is KAGVTQTPRYLIKTRGQQVTLSCSPISGHRSVSWYQQTPGQGLQFLFEYFSETQRNKGNFPGRFSGRQFSNSRSEMNVSTLELGDSALYLCASSVSGRSGELFFGEGSRLTVL.

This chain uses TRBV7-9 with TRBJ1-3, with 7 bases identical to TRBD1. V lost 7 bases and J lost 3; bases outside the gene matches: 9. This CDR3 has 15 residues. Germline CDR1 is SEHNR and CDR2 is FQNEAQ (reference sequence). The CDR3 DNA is TGTGCCAGCATCCTACAGGGGTCGAATGGAAACACCATATATTTT. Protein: CASILQGSNGNTIYF.

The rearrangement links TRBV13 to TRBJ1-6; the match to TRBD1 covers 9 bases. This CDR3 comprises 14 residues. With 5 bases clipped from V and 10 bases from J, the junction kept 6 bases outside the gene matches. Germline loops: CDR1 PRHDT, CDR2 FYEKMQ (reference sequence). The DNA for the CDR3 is TGTGCCAGCAGCCGGGACAGGGTAGGCTCACCCCTCCACTTT. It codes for CASSRDRVGSPLHF. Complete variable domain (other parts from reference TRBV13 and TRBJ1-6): AAGVIQSPRHLIKEKRETATLKCYPIPRHDTVYWYQQGPGQDPQFLISFYEKMQSDKGSIPDRFSAQQFSDYHSELNMSSLELGDSALYFCASSRDRVGSPLHFGNGTRLTVT.

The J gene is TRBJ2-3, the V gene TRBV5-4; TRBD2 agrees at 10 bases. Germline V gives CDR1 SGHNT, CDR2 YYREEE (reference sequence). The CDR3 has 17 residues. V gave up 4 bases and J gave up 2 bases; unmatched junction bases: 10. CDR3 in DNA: TGTGCCAGCAGCACCCAGATACTAGCGGGGATCACAGATACGCAGTATTTT. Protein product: CASSTQILAGITDTQYF.

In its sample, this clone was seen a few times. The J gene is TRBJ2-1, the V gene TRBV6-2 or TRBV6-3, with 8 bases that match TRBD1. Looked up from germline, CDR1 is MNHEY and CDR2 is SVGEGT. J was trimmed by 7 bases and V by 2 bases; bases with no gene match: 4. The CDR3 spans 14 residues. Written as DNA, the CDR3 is TGTGCCAGCAGTTACCAGGGGGCTGTTAATGAGCAGTTCTTC. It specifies CASSYQGAVNEQFF.

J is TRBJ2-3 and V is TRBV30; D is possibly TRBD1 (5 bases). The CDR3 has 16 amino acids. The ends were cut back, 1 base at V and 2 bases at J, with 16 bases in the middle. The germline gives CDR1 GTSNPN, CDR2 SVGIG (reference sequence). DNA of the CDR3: TGTGCCTGGAGTGATGGGGCGAGTCCATACACAGATACGCAGTATTTT. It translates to CAWSDGASPYTDTQYF.

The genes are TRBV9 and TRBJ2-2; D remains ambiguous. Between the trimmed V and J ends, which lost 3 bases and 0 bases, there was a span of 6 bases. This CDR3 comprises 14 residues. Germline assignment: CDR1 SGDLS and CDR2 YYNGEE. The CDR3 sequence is CASSATSNTGELFF. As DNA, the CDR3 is TGTGCCAGCAGCGCGACATCGAACACCGGGGAGCTGTTTTTT.

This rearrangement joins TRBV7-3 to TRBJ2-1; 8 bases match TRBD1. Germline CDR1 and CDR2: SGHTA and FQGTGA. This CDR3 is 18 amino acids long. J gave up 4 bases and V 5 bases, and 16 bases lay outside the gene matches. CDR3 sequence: CASSQTTDRERLYNEQFF. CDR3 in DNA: TGTGCCAGCAGCCAAACGACGGACAGGGAGAGGCTTTACAATGAGCAGTTCTTC. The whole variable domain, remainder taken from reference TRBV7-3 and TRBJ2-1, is GAGVSQTPSNKVTEKGKYVELRCDPISGHTALYWYRQSLGQGPEFLIYFQGTGAADDSGLPNDRFFAVRPEGSVSTLKIQRTERGDSAVYLCASSQTTDRERLYNEQFFGPGTRLTVL.

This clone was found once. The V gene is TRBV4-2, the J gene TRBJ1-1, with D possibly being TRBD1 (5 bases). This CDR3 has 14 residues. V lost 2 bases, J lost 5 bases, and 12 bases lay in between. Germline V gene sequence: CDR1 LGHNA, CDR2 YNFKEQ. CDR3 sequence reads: CASSQSQGRTEAFF. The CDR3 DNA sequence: TGTGCCAGCAGCCAATCTCAGGGTCGGACTGAAGCTTTCTTT.

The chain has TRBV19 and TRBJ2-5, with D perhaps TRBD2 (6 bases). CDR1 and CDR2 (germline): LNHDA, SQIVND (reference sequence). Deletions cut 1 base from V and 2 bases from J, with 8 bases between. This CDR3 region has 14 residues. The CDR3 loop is CASSIAGAQETQYF. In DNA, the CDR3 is TGTGCCAGTAGTATAGCGGGAGCTCAAGAGACCCAGTACTTC.

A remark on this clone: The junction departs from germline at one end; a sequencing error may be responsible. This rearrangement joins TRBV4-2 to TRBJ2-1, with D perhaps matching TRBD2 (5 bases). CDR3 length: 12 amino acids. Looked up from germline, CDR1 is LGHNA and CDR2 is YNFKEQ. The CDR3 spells CASSQGRAVLVF. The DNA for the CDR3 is TGTGCCAGCAGCCAAGGGCGAGCGGTCCTGGTCTTC.

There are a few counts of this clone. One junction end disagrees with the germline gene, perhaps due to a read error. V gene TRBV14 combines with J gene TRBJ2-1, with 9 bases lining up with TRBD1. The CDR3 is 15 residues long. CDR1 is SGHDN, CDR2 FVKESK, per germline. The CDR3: CASSEDRGVYNEQFF. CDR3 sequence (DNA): TGTGCCAGCAGCGAAGACAGGGGGGTCTACAATGAGCAGTTCTTC.

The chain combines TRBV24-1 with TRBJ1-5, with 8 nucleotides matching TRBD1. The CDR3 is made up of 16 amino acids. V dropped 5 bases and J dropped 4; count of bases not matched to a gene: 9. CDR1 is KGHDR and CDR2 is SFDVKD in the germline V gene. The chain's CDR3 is CATSGTRDRINQPQHF. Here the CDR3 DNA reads TGTGCCACCAGTGGTACCCGGGACAGGATAAATCAGCCCCAGCATTTT.

The CDR3 DNA reads as TGTGCCAGCTCACCGGGGAGCGGGACTTACTACAATGAGCAGTTCTTC. Amino acid sequence: CASSPGSGTYYNEQFF. The V gene is TRBV18, the J gene TRBJ2-1; 7 bases match TRBD2. The CDR3 has 16 residues. Germline assignment: CDR1 KGHSH and CDR2 LQKENI. V dropped 3 bases and J dropped 3; count of bases not matched to a gene: 8.

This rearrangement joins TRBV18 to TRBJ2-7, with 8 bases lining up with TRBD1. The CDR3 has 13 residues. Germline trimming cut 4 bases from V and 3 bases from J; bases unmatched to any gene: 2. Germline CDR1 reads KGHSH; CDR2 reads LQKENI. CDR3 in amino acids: CASSLDRGYEQYF. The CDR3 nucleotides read TGTGCCAGCTCACTCGACAGGGGCTACGAGCAGTACTTC.

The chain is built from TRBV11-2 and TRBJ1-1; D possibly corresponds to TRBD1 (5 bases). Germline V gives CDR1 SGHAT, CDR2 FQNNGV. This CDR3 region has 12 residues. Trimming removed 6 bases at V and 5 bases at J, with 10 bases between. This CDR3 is CASSGGGTEAFF. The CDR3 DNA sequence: TGTGCCAGCAGTGGGGGGGGGACTGAAGCTTTCTTT.

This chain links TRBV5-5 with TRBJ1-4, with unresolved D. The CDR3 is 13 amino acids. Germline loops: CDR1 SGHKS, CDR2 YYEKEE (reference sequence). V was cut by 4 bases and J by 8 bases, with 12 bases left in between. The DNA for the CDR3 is TGTGCCAGCAGCGTCCCGCCGGAGGAAAAACTGTTTTTT. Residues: CASSVPPEEKLFF.

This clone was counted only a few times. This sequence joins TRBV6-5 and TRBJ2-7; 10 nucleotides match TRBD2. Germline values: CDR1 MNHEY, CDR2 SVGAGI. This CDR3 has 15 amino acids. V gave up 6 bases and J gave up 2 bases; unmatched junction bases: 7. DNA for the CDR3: TGTGCCAGCAGACTCCCGGGACTAGCGCCCTACGAGCAGTACTTC. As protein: CASRLPGLAPYEQYF.

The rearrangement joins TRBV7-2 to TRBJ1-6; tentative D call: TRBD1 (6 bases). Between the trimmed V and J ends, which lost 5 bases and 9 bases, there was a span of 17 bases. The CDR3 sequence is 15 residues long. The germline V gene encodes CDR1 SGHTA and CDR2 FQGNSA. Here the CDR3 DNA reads TGTGCCAGCAGCCAGATACAGGGAAGGGCTTCACCCCTCCACTTT. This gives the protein CASSQIQGRASPLHF.

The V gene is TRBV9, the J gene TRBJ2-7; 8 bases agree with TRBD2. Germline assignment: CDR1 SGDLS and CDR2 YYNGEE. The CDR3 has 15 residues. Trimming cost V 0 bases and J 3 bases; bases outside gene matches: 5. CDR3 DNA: TGTGCCAGCAGCGTAGACGCTAGCGGGCTCTACGAGCAGTACTTC. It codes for CASSVDASGLYEQYF.

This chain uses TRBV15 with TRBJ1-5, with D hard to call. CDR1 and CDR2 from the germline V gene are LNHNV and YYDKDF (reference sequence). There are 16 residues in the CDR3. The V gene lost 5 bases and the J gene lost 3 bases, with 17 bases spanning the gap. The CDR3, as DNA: TGTGCCACCAGCCCCGAACCGGGGTTGTCCAATCAGCCCCAGCATTTT. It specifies CATSPEPGLSNQPQHF.

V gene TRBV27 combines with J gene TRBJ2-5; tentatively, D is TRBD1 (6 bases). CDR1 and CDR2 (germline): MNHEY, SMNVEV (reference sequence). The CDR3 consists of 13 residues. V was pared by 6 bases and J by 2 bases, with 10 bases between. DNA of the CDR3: TGTGCCAGCAGGCACAGGGATCAAGAGACCCAGTACTTC. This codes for CASRHRDQETQYF.

CDR3 DNA sequence: TGTGCCAGCAGCTTAAGACACGGGACAGGAGACAATGAGCAGTTCTTC. This codes for CASSLRHGTGDNEQFF. The gene calls are TRBV11-3 and TRBJ2-1, with 8 bases identical to TRBD1. Losses at the gene ends were 2 bases for V and 5 bases for J; bases not matched to a gene: 8. The CDR3 is made up of 16 amino acids. Germline CDR1 and CDR2: SGHNT and YENEEA.

CDR3 nucleotide sequence: TGTGCCATCAGTGAGTCACGACTAGCGGGCGGTCAAGAGACCCAGTACTTC. Encoded protein: CAISESRLAGGQETQYF. The chain links TRBV10-3 to TRBJ2-5; 10 positions agree with TRBD2. V was pared by 0 bases and J by 2 bases, with 6 bases of the junction left unmatched. Germline V lookup: CDR1 ENHRY, CDR2 SYGVKD. The CDR3 length is 17 residues.

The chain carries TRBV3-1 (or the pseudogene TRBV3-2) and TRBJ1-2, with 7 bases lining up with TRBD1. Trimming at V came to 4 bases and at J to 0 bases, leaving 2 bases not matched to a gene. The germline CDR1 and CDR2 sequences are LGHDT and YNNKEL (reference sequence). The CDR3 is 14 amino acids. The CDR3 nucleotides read TGTGCCAGCAGCCGAGGACAGGCTAACTATGGCTACACCTTC. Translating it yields CASSRGQANYGYTF.

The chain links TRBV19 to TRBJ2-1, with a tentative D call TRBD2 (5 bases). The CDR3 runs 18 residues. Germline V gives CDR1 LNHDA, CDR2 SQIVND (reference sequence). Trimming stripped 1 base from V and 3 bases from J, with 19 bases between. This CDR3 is CASSIGLAGLPSYNEQFF. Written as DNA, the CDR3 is TGTGCCAGTAGTATAGGGCTAGCCGGGCTGCCCAGCTACAATGAGCAGTTCTTC.

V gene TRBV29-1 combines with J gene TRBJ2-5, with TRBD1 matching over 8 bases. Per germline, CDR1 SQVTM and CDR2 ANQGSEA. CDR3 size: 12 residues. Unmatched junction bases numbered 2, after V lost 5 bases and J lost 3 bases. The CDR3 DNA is TGCAGCGTTAGACAGGGGAAAGAGACCCAGTACTTC. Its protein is CSVRQGKETQYF.

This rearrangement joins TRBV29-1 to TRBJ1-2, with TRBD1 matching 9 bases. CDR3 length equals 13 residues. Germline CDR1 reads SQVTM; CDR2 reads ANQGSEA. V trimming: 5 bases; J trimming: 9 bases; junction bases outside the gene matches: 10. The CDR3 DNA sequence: TGCAGCGTTTTAACCGGGACAGGGATGAGCTACACCTTC. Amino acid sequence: CSVLTGTGMSYTF.